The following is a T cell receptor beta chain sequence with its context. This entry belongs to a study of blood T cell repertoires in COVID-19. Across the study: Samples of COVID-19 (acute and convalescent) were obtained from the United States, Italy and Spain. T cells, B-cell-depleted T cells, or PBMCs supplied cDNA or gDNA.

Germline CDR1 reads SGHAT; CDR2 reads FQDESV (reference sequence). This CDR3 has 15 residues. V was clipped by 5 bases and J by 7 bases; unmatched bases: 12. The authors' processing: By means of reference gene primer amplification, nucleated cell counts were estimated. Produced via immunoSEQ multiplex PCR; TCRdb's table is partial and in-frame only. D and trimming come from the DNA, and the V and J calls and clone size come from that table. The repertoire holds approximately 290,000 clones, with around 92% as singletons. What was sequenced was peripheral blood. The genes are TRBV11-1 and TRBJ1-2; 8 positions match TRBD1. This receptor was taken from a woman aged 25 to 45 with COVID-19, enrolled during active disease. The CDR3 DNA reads TGTGCCAGCAGCCCAGGGGGCGGACCTGGGAGTGGCTACACCTTC. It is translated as CASSPGGGPGSGYTF.